Listed here are 3 T cell receptor beta chains from one sample, sequenced in a study of T cell repertoires in aging, cancer and after chemotherapy. Amplification of TCR beta used genomic DNA extracted from peripheral blood. Rearranged V-D-J TRB sequences were amplified with a mixed TRB-A/B primer pool. Via MiXCR, TCRdb re-called the multiplex PCR reads, giving one row per CDR3 protein. Here the sample spans roughly 6,000 distinct CDR3 sequences, roughly 30% being singletons. The sequenced material came from blood. The receptors were gathered from a human donor in good health.

The V call is TRBV6-2 or TRBV6-3, the J call TRBJ1-5; D not resolved. This CDR3 has 16 residues. Trimming took 2 bases from V and 0 from J, leaving 11 bases between them. CDR1 is MNHEY, CDR2 SVGEGT, per germline. CDR3 protein: CASSYRRAYSNQPQHF. CDR3 nucleotides: TGTGCCAGCAGTTACAGGAGGGCCTATAGCAATCAGCCCCAGCATTTT.

A few counts support this clonotype. V is TRBV11-3 and J is TRBJ1-6; the match to TRBD1 covers 8 bases. The CDR3 runs 18 residues. Germline V gives CDR1 SGHNT, CDR2 YENEEA. V shed 0 bases and J 1 base; nucleotides not matched to a gene: 5. The CDR3: CASSLELQGASYNSPLHF. For the CDR3, the DNA is TGTGCCAGCAGCTTAGAATTGCAGGGGGCGTCCTATAATTCACCCCTCCACTTT.

CDR3 DNA sequence: TGCAGTGCCCGGGGGGATAGCGGGGGGGCTTGGAATACGCAGTATTTT. Translated, it gives CSARGDSGGAWNTQYF. V gene TRBV20-1 combines with J gene TRBJ2-3; 11 nucleotides line up with TRBD2. The length of the CDR3 is 16 residues. CDR1 and CDR2 from the germline V gene are DFQATT and SNEGSKA (reference sequence). V shed 6 bases, J shed 7 bases, and the junction held 15 bases outside the gene matches.